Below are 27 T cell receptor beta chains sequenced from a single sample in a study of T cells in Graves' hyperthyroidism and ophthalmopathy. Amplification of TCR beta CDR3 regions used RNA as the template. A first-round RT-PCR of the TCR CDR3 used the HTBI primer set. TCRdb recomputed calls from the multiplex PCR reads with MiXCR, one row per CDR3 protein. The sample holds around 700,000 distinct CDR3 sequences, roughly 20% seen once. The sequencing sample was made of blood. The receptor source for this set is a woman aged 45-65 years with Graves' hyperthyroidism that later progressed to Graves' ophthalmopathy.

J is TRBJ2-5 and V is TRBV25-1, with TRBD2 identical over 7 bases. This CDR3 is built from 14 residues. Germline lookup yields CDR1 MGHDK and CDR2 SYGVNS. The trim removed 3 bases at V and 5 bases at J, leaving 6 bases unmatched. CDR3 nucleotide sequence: TGTGCCAGCAGTGATCGGACTAGTCGGGAGACCCAGTACTTC. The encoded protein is CASSDRTSRETQYF.

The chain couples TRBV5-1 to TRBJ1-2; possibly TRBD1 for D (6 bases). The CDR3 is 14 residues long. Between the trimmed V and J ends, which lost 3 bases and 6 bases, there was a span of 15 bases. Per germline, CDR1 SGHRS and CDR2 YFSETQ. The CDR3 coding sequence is TGCGCCAGCAGCTGGACCACAGGGAAAGATGGCTACACCTTC. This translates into CASSWTTGKDGYTF.

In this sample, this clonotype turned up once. The CDR3 protein is CAWCPGQGVNTEAFF. In DNA, the CDR3 is TGTGCCTGGTGCCCGGGACAGGGGGTGAACACTGAAGCTTTCTTT. The chain employs TRBV30 and TRBJ1-1, with 11 bases fitting TRBD1. The CDR3 is 15 amino acids. Germline-derived CDR1 and CDR2 are GTSNPN and SVGIG (reference sequence). J gave up 0 bases and V 5 bases, and 5 bases lay outside the gene matches.

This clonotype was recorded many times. The CDR3 here is CASSPGPYYEQYF. Here the CDR3 DNA reads TGTGCCAGCAGCCCCGGACCGTACTACGAGCAGTACTTC. The chain couples TRBV7-2 to TRBJ2-7; D gene uncertain. Germline V CDR1 and CDR2: SGHTA, FQGNSA. The CDR3 totals 13 residues. Deletions cut 5 bases from V and 3 bases from J, with 11 bases between. Using reference TRBV7-2 and TRBJ2-7 for the parts outside the CDR3, the full variable domain is GAGVSQSPSNKVTEKGKDVELRCDPISGHTALYWYRQSLGQGLEFLIYFQGNSAPDKSGLPSDRFSAERTGGSVSTLTIQRTQQEDSAVYLCASSPGPYYEQYFGPGTRLTVT.

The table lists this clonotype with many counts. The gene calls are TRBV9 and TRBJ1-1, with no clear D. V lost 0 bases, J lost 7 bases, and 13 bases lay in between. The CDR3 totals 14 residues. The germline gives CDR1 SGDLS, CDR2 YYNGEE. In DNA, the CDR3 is TGTGCCAGCAGCGTAGGGTCTCTTCCCATTGAAGCTTTCTTT. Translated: CASSVGSLPIEAFF.

CDR3 DNA sequence: TGTGCCAGCAGCTTAACAGCGGTCACCGGGGAGCTGTTTTTT. This sequence encodes CASSLTAVTGELFF. The chain combines TRBV7-2 with TRBJ2-2, with D possibly being TRBD2 (5 bases). CDR3 length: 14 residues. V was cut by 2 bases and J by 4 bases, with 8 bases left in between. Germline CDR1 SGHTA, CDR2 FQGNSA.

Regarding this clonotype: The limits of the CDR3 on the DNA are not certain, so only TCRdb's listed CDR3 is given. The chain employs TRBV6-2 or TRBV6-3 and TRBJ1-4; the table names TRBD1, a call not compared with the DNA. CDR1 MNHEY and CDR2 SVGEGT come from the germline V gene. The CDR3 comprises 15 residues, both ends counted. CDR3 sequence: CASSFGAGVNEKLFF.

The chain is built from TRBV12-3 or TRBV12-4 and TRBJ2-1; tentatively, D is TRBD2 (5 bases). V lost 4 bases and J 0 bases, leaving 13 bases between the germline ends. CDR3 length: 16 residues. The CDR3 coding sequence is TGTGCCAGCAGTTCATCTGGCCGGGACTCCTACAATGAGCAGTTCTTC. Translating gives CASSSSGRDSYNEQFF.

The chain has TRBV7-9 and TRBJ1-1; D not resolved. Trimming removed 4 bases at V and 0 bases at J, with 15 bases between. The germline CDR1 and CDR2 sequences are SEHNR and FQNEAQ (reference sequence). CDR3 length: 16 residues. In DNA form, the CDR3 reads TGTGCCAGCAGCTCCCGGGTAAGGGCTATGAACACTGAAGCTTTCTTT. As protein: CASSSRVRAMNTEAFF. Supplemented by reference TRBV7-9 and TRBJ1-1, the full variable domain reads DTGVSQNPRHKITKRGQNVTFRCDPISEHNRLYWYRQTLGQGPEFLTYFQNEAQLEKSRLLSDRFSAERPKGSFSTLEIQRTEQGDSAMYLCASSSRVRAMNTEAFFGQGTRLTVV.

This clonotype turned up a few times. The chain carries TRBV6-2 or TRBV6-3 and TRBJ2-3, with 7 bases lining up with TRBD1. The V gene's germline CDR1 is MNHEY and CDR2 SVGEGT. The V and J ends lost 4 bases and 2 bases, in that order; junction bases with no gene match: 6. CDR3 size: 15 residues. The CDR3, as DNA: TGTGCCAGCAGTTTAACGGACAGGCCCACAGATACGCAGTATTTT. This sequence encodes CASSLTDRPTDTQYF.

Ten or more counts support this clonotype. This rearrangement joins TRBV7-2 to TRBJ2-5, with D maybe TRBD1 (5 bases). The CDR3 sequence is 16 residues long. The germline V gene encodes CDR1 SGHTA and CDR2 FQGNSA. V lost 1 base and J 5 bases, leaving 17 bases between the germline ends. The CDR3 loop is CASSLVQQGGWETQYF. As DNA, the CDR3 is TGTGCCAGCAGCTTAGTCCAGCAGGGCGGTTGGGAGACCCAGTACTTC.

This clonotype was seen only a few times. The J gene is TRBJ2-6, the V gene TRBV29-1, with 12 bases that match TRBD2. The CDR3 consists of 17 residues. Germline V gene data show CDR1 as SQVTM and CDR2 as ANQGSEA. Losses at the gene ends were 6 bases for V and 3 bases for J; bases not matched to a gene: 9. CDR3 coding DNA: TGCAGCGTGGAGGCTAGCGGGGGGGCCCATGGGGCCAACGTCCTGACTTTC. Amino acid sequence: CSVEASGGAHGANVLTF.

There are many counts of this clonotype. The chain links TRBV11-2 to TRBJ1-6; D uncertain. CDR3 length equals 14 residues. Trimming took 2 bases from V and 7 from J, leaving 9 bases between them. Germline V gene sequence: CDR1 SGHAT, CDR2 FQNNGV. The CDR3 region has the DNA TGTGCCAGCAGCTTAAGGCCCATGAATTCACCCCTCCACTTT. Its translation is CASSLRPMNSPLHF. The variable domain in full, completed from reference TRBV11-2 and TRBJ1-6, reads EAGVAQSPRYKIIEKRQSVAFWCNPISGHATLYWYQQILGQGPKLLIQFQNNGVVDDSQLPKDRFSAERLKGVDSTLKIQPAKLEDSAVYLCASSLRPMNSPLHFGNGTRLTVT.

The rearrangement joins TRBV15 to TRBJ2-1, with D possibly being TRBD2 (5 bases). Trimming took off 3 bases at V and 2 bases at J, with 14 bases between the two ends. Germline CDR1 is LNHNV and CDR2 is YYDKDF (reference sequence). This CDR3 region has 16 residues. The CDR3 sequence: CATSSQAVPTYNEQFF. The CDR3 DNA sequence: TGTGCCACCAGCAGCCAAGCGGTTCCCACCTACAATGAGCAGTTCTTC.

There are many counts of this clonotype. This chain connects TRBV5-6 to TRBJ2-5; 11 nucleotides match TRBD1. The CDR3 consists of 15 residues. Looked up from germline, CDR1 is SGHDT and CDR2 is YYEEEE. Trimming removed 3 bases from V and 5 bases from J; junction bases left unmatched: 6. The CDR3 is CASSWRTGGFETQYF. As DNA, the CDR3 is TGTGCCAGCAGCTGGCGGACAGGGGGCTTTGAGACCCAGTACTTC.

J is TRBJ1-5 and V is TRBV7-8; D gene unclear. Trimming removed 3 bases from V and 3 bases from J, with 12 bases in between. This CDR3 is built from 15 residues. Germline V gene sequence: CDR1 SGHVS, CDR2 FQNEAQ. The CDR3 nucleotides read TGTGCCAGCAGCTTGGCTGGGGATCTCAATCAGCCCCAGCATTTT. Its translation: CASSLAGDLNQPQHF.

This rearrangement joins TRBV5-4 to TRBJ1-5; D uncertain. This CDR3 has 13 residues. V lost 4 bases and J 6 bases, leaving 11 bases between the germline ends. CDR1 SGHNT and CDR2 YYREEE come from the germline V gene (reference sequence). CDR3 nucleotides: TGTGCCAGCAGCGAGGACCCGAGTCAGCCCCAGCATTTT. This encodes CASSEDPSQPQHF.

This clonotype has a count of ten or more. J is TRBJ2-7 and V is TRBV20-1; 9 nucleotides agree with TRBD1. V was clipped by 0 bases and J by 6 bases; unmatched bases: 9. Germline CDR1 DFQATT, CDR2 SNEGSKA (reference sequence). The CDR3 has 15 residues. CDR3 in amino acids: CSARDFGQGRLEQYF. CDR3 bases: TGCAGTGCTAGAGATTTTGGACAGGGGCGGCTCGAGCAGTACTTC.

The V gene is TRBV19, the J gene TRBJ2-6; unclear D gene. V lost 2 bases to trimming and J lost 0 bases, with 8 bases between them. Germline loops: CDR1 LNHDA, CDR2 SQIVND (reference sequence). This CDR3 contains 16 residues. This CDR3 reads CASSITRDSGANVLTF. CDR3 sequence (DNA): TGTGCCAGTAGTATAACAAGGGACTCTGGGGCCAACGTCCTGACTTTC.

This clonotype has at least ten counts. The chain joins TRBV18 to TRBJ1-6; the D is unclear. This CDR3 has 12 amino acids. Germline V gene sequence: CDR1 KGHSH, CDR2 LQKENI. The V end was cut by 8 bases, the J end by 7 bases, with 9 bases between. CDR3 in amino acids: CASSPPNSPLHF. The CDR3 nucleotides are TGTGCCAGCAGCCCCCCGAATTCACCCCTCCACTTT.

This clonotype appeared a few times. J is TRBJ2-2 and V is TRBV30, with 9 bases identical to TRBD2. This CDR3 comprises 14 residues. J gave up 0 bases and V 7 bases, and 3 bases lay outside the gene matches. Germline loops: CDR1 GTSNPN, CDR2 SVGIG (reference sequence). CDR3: CALAGDANTGELFF. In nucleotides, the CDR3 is TGTGCCTTAGCGGGGGACGCGAACACCGGGGAGCTGTTTTTT. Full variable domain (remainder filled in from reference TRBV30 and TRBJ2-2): SQTIHQWPATLVQPVGSPLSLECTVEGTSNPNLYWYRQAAGRGLQLLFYSVGIGQISSEVPQNLSASRPQDRQFILSSKKLLLSDSGFYLCALAGDANTGELFFGEGSRLTVL.

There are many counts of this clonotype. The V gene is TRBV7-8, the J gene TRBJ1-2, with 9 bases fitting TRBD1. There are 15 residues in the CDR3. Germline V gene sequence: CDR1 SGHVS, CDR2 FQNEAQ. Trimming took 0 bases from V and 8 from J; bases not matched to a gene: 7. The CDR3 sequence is CASSLAPDRGGGYTF. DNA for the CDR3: TGTGCCAGCAGCTTAGCGCCCGACAGGGGGGGCGGCTACACCTTC.

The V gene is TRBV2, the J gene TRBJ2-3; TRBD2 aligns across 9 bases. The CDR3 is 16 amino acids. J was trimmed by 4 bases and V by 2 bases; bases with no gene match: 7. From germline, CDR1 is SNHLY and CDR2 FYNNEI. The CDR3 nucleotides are TGTGCCAGCAGTGAATCTGCGGGGGGGCCGCCAGATACGCAGTATTTT. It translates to CASSESAGGPPDTQYF.

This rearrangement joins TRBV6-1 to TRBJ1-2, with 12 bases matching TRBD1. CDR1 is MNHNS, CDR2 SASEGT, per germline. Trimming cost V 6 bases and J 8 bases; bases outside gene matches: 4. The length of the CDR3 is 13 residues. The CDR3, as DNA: TGTGCCAGCAGGGGACAGGGGGCACGAGGCTACACCTTC. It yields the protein CASRGQGARGYTF.

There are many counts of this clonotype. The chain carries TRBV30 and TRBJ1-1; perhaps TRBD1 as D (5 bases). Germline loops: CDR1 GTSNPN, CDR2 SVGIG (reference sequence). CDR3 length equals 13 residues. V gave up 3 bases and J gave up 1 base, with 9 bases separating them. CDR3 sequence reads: CAWRGRGNTEAFF. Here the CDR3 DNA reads TGTGCCTGGAGGGGACGGGGGAACACTGAAGCTTTCTTT.

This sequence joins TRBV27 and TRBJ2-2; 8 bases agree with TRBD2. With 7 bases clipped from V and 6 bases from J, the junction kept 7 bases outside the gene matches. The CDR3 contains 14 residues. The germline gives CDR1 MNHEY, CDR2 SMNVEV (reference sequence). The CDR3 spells CASTTSVGPGELFF. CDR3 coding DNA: TGTGCCAGCACGACTAGCGTGGGACCCGGGGAGCTGTTTTTT.

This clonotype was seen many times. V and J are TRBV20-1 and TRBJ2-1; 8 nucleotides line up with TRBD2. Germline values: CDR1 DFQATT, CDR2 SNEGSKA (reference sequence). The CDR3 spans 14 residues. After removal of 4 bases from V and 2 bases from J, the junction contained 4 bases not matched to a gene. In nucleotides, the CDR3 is TGCAGTGCTACACTAGCGGCGACCTACAATGAGCAGTTCTTC. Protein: CSATLAATYNEQFF.